This passage covers 27 T cell receptor beta chains from one sample sequenced in a study of T cells in women clearing cervical HPV infection. Measured with immunoSEQ multiplex PCR; TCRdb has only the in-frame clones, and not every one. The table for this sample gives about 25,000 clones. The sequenced material came from blood buffy coat. The receptors originated from a woman between 18 and 70 years old with a cervical HPV16 infection that either progressed to CIN3+ or cleared (not recorded which).

A remark on this clone: The missing CDR3 end, 3 residues past where the read stops, is filled in from the germline J gene. The same CDR3 can be traced to other DNA sequences in this sample. The chain couples TRBV6-4 to TRBJ2-3; 8 bases match TRBD2. This CDR3 has 14 residues. Germline-derived CDR1 and CDR2 are MRHNA and SNTAGT. With 3 bases clipped from V and 1 base from J, the junction kept 0 bases outside the gene matches. CDR3 bases read: TGTGCCAGCAGTGAGCGGGGGGGCACAGATACG. This sequence encodes CASSERGGTDT. The whole CDR3 protein reads CASSERGGTDTQYF.

As concerns this clone: The read is 3 residues too short to cover the CDR3 end, so that end is filled in from the germline J gene. The chain employs TRBV5-1 and TRBJ1-5, with 7 bases that match TRBD1. V shed 0 bases and J 4 bases; nucleotides not matched to a gene: 4. The CDR3 has 15 residues. Germline CDR1 reads SGHRS; CDR2 reads YFSETQ. The sequenced CDR3 bases are TGCGCCAGCAGCTTGGCAGGGGGAAGAAATCAGCCC. It translates to CASSLAGGRNQP. From start to end, the CDR3 is CASSLAGGRNQPQHF.

For this clone: The CDR3 end is not reached by the read, which stops 3 residues before it; the germline J gene fills it in. V is TRBV5-1 and J is TRBJ2-1, with TRBD1 matching 9 bases. Germline V CDR1 and CDR2: SGHRS, YFSETQ. V was clipped by 0 bases and J by 6 bases; unmatched bases: 7. This CDR3 is built from 16 residues. Partial CDR3 DNA: TGCGCCAGCAGCTTGGGCCGGGACAGGGACATCAATGAG. Amino acid sequence: CASSLGRDRDINE. The whole CDR3 region reads CASSLGRDRDINEQFF. Together with reference TRBV5-1 and TRBJ2-1, the CDR3 gives the full variable domain: KAGVTQTPRYLIKTRGQQVTLSCSPISGHRSVSWYQQTPGQGLQFLFEYFSETQRNKGNFPGRFSGRQFSNSRSEMNVSTLELGDSALYLCASSLGRDRDINEQFFGPGTRLTVL.

Turning to this clone: The DNA ends 3 residues before the CDR3 does, and the rest of the CDR3 is filled in from the germline J gene. The chain carries TRBV5-4 and TRBJ2-1; 8 bases map to TRBD2. The CDR3 contains 14 residues. Germline CDR1 is SGHNT and CDR2 is YYREEE (reference sequence). V trimming: 6 bases; J trimming: 3 bases; junction bases outside the gene matches: 5. The CDR3 spells CASKLAGSYNEQFF. Incomplete CDR3 DNA: TGTGCCAGCAAATTAGCGGGGAGCTACAATGAG.

Concerning this clone itself: The read ends 3 residues before the CDR3 terminus; that terminus is restored from the germline J gene. This chain connects TRBV7-6 to TRBJ2-7; a weak D match, TRBD1 (6 bases). CDR1 SGHVS and CDR2 FNYEAQ come from the germline V gene. The CDR3 has 13 amino acids. Between the trimmed V and J ends, which lost 5 bases and 2 bases, there was a span of 10 bases. The part of the CDR3 DNA that was read is TGTGCCAGCAGCCGACAGGTAGCCTACGAG. This sequence encodes CASSRQVAYE. The CDR3, in full, reads CASSRQVAYEQYF.

Remarks on this clone: The sequenced fragment ends 3 residues before the CDR3 boundary, so the rest is inferred from the germline J gene. The genes are TRBV11-2 and TRBJ1-2; weak D call: TRBD1 (5 bases). V gave up 5 bases and J gave up 2 bases, with 9 bases separating them. The CDR3 has 13 residues. Germline CDR1 reads SGHAT; CDR2 reads FQNNGV. CDR3 bases read: TGTGCCAGCAGCCCCGACAGAAACTATGGC. Translated, it gives CASSPDRNYG. The CDR3 as a whole reads CASSPDRNYGYTF.

For this clone: A read error may account for a junction end that differs from germline. The CDR3 end lies 3 residues beyond the end of the read and is filled in from the germline J gene. Within the sample, other DNA sequences also encode this same CDR3. The chain uses TRBV7-3 and TRBJ1-3; tentatively, D is TRBD1 (6 bases). CDR3 length equals 16 residues. Germline V gives CDR1 SGHTA, CDR2 FQGTGA. The CDR3 loop reads CASSPLGGPPGNTIYF. The covered CDR3 bases are TGTGCCAGCAGCCCTCTGGGGGGGCCACCTGGAAACACA.

A remark on this clone: The CDR3 end lies 3 residues beyond the end of the read and is filled in from the germline J gene. The chain has TRBV4-1 and TRBJ1-4, with D unclear. From germline, CDR1 is MGHRA and CDR2 YSYEKL. The CDR3 has 17 residues. CDR3 in amino acids: CASSQDPNRSRRSPLFF. The sequenced part of the CDR3 DNA is TGCGCCAGCAGCCAAGACCCCAACAGATCTCGGCGTTCACCA.

A word on this clone: The CDR3 goes on 3 residues after the read ends, and that part is filled in from the germline J gene. The chain combines TRBV18 with TRBJ1-2; TRBD1 is a possible D gene (5 bases). Germline V gene lookup returns CDR1 KGHSH and CDR2 LQKENI. The CDR3 loop spans 15 amino acids. CDR3 DNA, as far as it was read: TGTGCCAGCTCACCACCGGGACTAGCTTTCCACGAC. It codes for CASSPPGLAFHD. The full CDR3 protein reads CASSPPGLAFHDYTF.

CDR3: CASSYSGGATEQYF. Incomplete CDR3 DNA: TGTGCCAGCAGCTATAGCGGGGGGGCTACCGAG. This chain uses TRBV7-2 with TRBJ2-7, with TRBD2 matching over 11 bases. The observed sequence ends 3 residues before the CDR3 terminus, with the missing tail filled in from the germline J gene. The J segment lost 6 bases and the V segment lost 4 bases, leaving 5 bases of the junction unmatched. Germline lookup yields CDR1 SGHTA and CDR2 FQGNSA. This CDR3 contains 14 residues.

Concerning this clone itself: The sequence runs out 3 residues before the end of the CDR3; the remainder is reconstructed from the germline J gene. J is TRBJ2-1 and V is TRBV11-2; 8 bases map to TRBD1. CDR3 length equals 15 residues. Germline CDR1 is SGHAT and CDR2 is FQNNGV. The V and J ends lost 8 bases and 2 bases, in that order; junction bases with no gene match: 8. The CDR3 DNA, read in part, is TGTGCCAGCGCCTCCAGGACAGGGACCTACAATGAG. This codes for CASASRTGTYNE. Given in full, the CDR3 is CASASRTGTYNEQFF.

About this clone itself: The read gets to within 3 residues of the CDR3 end, and the germline J gene fills in the rest. The chain combines TRBV7-6 with TRBJ1-1, with 8 bases identical to TRBD1. V lost 1 base, J lost 7 bases, and 5 bases stayed unmatched. CDR1 is SGHVS, CDR2 FNYEAQ, per germline. CDR3 length: 14 residues. The CDR3 loop is CASSLVTGAGEAFF. The part of the CDR3 DNA that was read is TGTGCCAGCAGCTTAGTGACAGGGGCGGGTGAA.

Turning to this clone: The read terminates 3 residues before the CDR3 end, so the remaining end is supplied by the germline J gene. V and J are TRBV20-1 and TRBJ2-1; D possibly corresponds to TRBD1 (5 bases). The germline V gene has CDR1 DFQATT and CDR2 SNEGSKA (reference sequence). CDR3 length: 13 amino acids. Trimming took 0 bases from V and 4 from J, leaving 7 bases between them. CDR3 amino acids: CSARERTYNEQFF. The sequenced part of the CDR3 DNA is TGCAGTGCTAGAGAGAGGACATACAATGAG.

CDR3 bases read: TGTGCCAGCAACACCGGGGGGGCCAAAAACATT. Translated: CASNTGGAKNI. The CDR3 in its entirety is CASNTGGAKNIQYF. The V call is TRBV12-3 or TRBV12-4, the J call TRBJ2-4; 7 nucleotides match TRBD2. The read falls 3 residues short of the CDR3 end, and the missing part is taken from the germline J gene. V dropped 7 bases and J dropped 1; count of bases not matched to a gene: 4. CDR3 length: 14 amino acids.

CDR3 protein: CASSSVLVDSPLFF. The DNA read from the CDR3 is TGTGCCAGCAGCTCCGTCTTGGTCGACTCACCA. The V call is TRBV5-6, the J call TRBJ1-4; D gene uncertain. The CDR3 end lies 3 residues beyond the end of the read and is filled in from the germline J gene. Germline V lookup: CDR1 SGHDT, CDR2 YYEEEE. This CDR3 has 14 residues. The complete variable domain, with remaining parts taken from reference TRBV5-6 and TRBJ1-4, reads DAGVTQSPTHLIKTRGQQVTLRCSPKSGHDTVSWYQQALGQGPQFIFQYYEEEERQRGNFPDRFSGHQFPNYSSELNVNALLLGDSALYLCASSSVLVDSPLFFGSGTQLSVL.

For this clone: The CDR3 end is not reached by the read, which stops 3 residues before it; the germline J gene fills it in. The J gene is TRBJ1-5, the V gene TRBV18; 11 bases fit TRBD1. Losses at the gene ends were 4 bases for V and 6 bases for J; bases not matched to a gene: 5. Germline V gene lookup returns CDR1 KGHSH and CDR2 LQKENI. CDR3 length: 15 residues. The CDR3 region is CASSLGQGASQPQHF. The CDR3 DNA, read in part, is TGTGCCAGCTCACTCGGACAGGGGGCGAGTCAGCCC.

With regard to this clone: The read ends 3 residues before the CDR3 terminus; that terminus is restored from the germline J gene. The chain employs TRBV7-2 and TRBJ2-3; TRBD2 matches 10 bases. CDR1 is SGHTA and CDR2 is FQGNSA in the germline V gene. CDR3 length equals 14 residues. The trim removed 5 bases at V and 5 bases at J, leaving 4 bases unmatched. The part of the CDR3 DNA that was read is TGTGCCAGCAGCCCTAGCGGGGGTTTAGATACG. The encoded protein is CASSPSGGLDT. The whole CDR3 reads CASSPSGGLDTQYF.

This chain's CDR3 is CASSPQGGNTEAFF. The CDR3 bases that were read are TGTGCCAGCAGCCCACAGGGTGGGAACACTGAA. The gene calls are TRBV7-9 and TRBJ1-1, with D perhaps matching TRBD1 (6 bases). The read gets to within 3 residues of the CDR3 end, and the germline J gene fills in the rest. V was clipped by 5 bases and J by 1 base, with 11 bases between them. The CDR3 spans 14 residues. Germline CDR1 reads SEHNR; CDR2 reads FQNEAQ (reference sequence).

In the case of this clone: The read terminates 3 residues before the CDR3 end, so the remaining end is supplied by the germline J gene. The V and J genes are TRBV6-1 and TRBJ1-5; the D gene is possibly TRBD1 (6 bases). The CDR3 sequence is 14 residues long. Deletions cut 1 base from V and 2 bases from J, with 6 bases between. The germline CDR1 and CDR2 sequences are MNHNS and SASEGT. This chain's CDR3 is CASSEGQGNQPQHF. Incomplete CDR3 DNA: TGTGCCAGCAGTGAAGGACAGGGCAATCAGCCC.

Of note for this clone: Sequencing ends 3 residues short of the CDR3 end; the germline J gene provides the rest. The V and J genes are TRBV29-1 and TRBJ2-5, with 7 bases aligning to TRBD2. V lost 7 bases and J lost 5; bases outside the gene matches: 7. The CDR3 consists of 12 residues. Germline V gene lookup returns CDR1 SQVTM and CDR2 ANQGSEA. The DNA read from the CDR3 is TGCAGCGCGTGGGGGGAGGGGGAGACC. As protein: CSAWGEGET. The full CDR3 is CSAWGEGETQYF.

Details on this clone: Read sequence stops 3 residues before the CDR3 end, and the germline J gene provides the missing end. This chain joins TRBV19 and TRBJ1-2; 7 bases match TRBD1. The CDR3 is made up of 13 amino acids. Trimming removed 5 bases from V and 3 bases from J; junction bases left unmatched: 3. Germline values: CDR1 LNHDA, CDR2 SQIVND (reference sequence). The CDR3: CASSGGQYYGYTF. CDR3 DNA, as far as it was read: TGTGCCAGTAGTGGGGGACAGTACTATGGC.

Notes on this clone: Coverage ceases 3 residues before the CDR3 finishes, and the germline J gene fills in the end. V is TRBV12-3 or TRBV12-4 and J is TRBJ2-3; D is unresolved. V gave up 3 bases and J gave up 2 bases, with 3 bases separating them. There are 12 residues in the CDR3. The CDR3: CASSFYTDTQYF. CDR3 DNA, as far as it was read: TGTGCCAGCAGTTTCTACACAGATACG.

Notes on this clone: Read coverage stops 3 residues before the CDR3 terminus; the germline J gene supplies the remainder. The rearrangement links TRBV7-2 to TRBJ2-7; no reliable D call. Trimming removed 9 bases at V and 2 bases at J, with 11 bases between. The CDR3 covers 12 residues. Germline CDR1 and CDR2: SGHTA and FQGNSA. The DNA read from the CDR3 is TGTGCCAGTCAGGCCCCCCCCTACGAG. This codes for CASQAPPYE. The entire CDR3 protein is CASQAPPYEQYF.

Comments on this clone: Germline is not matched at one junction end, which may reflect a read error. The read stops 3 residues short of the end of the CDR3; the missing end is completed from the germline J gene. The rearrangement joins TRBV2 to TRBJ1-5, with D hard to call. This CDR3 is 13 amino acids long. The germline gives CDR1 SNHLY, CDR2 FYNNEI. CDR3 sequence: CASREDISQPQHF. CDR3 bases read: TGTGCCAGCAGAGAAGACATCAGTCAGCCC.

In the case of this clone: Coverage ceases 3 residues before the CDR3 finishes, and the germline J gene fills in the end. The chain has TRBV4-1 and TRBJ1-5, with D perhaps TRBD1 (6 bases). The CDR3 is made up of 18 amino acids. Germline V CDR1 and CDR2: MGHRA, YSYEKL. V was shortened by 4 bases and J by 3 bases, with 22 bases between the two germline ends. The part of the CDR3 DNA that was read is TGCGCCAGCAGCCCGTTCCTACAGGGTAATTCGACCAATCAGCCC. It encodes CASSPFLQGNSTNQP. The CDR3 in full is CASSPFLQGNSTNQPQHF.

Concerning this clone itself: The DNA ends 3 residues before the CDR3 does, and the rest of the CDR3 is filled in from the germline J gene. This chain links TRBV2 with TRBJ2-2, with 9 bases that match TRBD2. The V gene end was trimmed by 6 bases and the J gene end by 0 bases; junction bases not matched to a gene: 5. CDR1 is SNHLY and CDR2 is FYNNEI in the germline V gene. The length of the CDR3 is 16 residues. The sequenced part of the CDR3 DNA is TGTGCCAGCAGCATTAAGCGGGGGGCGAACACCGGGGAG. Its protein is CASSIKRGANTGE. The entire CDR3 reads CASSIKRGANTGELFF.

Comment on this clone: With the read ending 3 residues before the CDR3 end, the germline J gene is used to fill in that end. The chain links TRBV12-3 or TRBV12-4 to TRBJ2-3, with 10 bases aligning to TRBD2. The CDR3 contains 13 residues. Trimming removed 10 bases from V and 8 bases from J; junction bases left unmatched: 9. The CDR3 loop is CATSGTSDGTQYF. CDR3 DNA (partial): TGTGCCACCTCCGGGACTAGCGATGGTACG.